The 24 T cell receptor beta chains listed next were all sequenced from one sample in a study of T cells in Graves' hyperthyroidism and ophthalmopathy. RNA transcripts provided the source from which TCR beta CDR3 regions were amplified. HTBI primers were the set used in a first-round RT-PCR of the TCR CDR3. A single record per CDR3 protein comes from TCRdb applying MiXCR to the multiplex PCR reads. The data contain approximately 300,000 distinct CDR3 sequences, approximately 15% of them seen just once; the ten biggest clones take up over 45%. Material: blood. These receptors were collected from a woman in her sixties or seventies with Graves' ophthalmopathy.

This clonotype was detected a few times. The V gene is TRBV7-6, the J gene TRBJ2-7, with TRBD1 matching 8 bases. V was clipped by 5 bases and J by 6 bases; unmatched bases: 9. Germline CDR1 SGHVS, CDR2 FNYEAQ. The CDR3 is 14 residues long. The CDR3 loop is CASSPGQGPGEQYF. The CDR3 nucleotides read TGTGCCAGCAGCCCCGGACAGGGTCCGGGCGAGCAGTACTTC.

This clonotype has at least ten counts. The chain joins TRBV11-2 to TRBJ2-1; the D gene is possibly TRBD1 (5 bases). V lost 2 bases and J 0 bases, leaving 17 bases between the germline ends. The CDR3 length is 18 residues. CDR1 SGHAT and CDR2 FQNNGV come from the germline V gene. CDR3 nucleotides: TGTGCCAGCAGCTTATATGGTCCCGTCAGGGCCTCCTACAATGAGCAGTTCTTC. This codes for CASSLYGPVRASYNEQFF.

This clonotype came up many times. The chain uses TRBV11-2 and TRBJ2-5; a possible D gene is TRBD1 (6 bases). Germline V gives CDR1 SGHAT, CDR2 FQNNGV. The CDR3 totals 14 residues. Trimming stripped 8 bases from V and 1 base from J, with 14 bases between. DNA for the CDR3: TGTGCCAGCGGAGAAAGGACAGCCCAAGAGACCCAGTACTTC. Residues: CASGERTAQETQYF.

This clonotype was seen many times. V gene TRBV12-3 or TRBV12-4 combines with J gene TRBJ1-6; 7 bases align to TRBD1. The CDR3 loop spans 13 amino acids. Germline trimming cut 5 bases from V and 10 bases from J; bases unmatched to any gene: 5. This chain's CDR3 is CASSRQGESPLHF. The DNA for the CDR3 is TGTGCCAGCAGTCGACAGGGAGAGTCACCCCTCCACTTT.

The table lists this clonotype with many counts. The chain carries TRBV27 and TRBJ1-5, with D perhaps matching TRBD1 (5 bases). The germline V and J ends were trimmed by 1 base and 6 bases, with 13 bases remaining between them. The CDR3 loop spans 15 amino acids. Germline loops: CDR1 MNHEY, CDR2 SMNVEV (reference sequence). The CDR3 DNA is TGTGCCAGCAGTTTATACGGGGGTCGGGCTCAGCCCCAGCATTTT. It encodes CASSLYGGRAQPQHF.

This clonotype came up a few times. V is TRBV6-5 and J is TRBJ1-3; D ambiguous. Germline V gene data show CDR1 as MNHEY and CDR2 as SVGAGI. V was cut by 0 bases and J by 0 bases, with 9 bases left in between. This CDR3 has 16 residues. CDR3 sequence (DNA): TGTGCCAGCAGTTACTCCCAACTGGGCTCTGGAAACACCATATATTTT. Translating gives CASSYSQLGSGNTIYF.

The chain joins TRBV6-2 or TRBV6-3 to TRBJ2-7, with D unresolved. V was pared by 5 bases and J by 3 bases, with 8 bases between. The CDR3 is made up of 12 amino acids. CDR1 MNHEY and CDR2 SVGEGT come from the germline V gene. The CDR3 protein is CASSRNSYEQYF. Written as DNA, the CDR3 is TGTGCCAGCAGTCGCAACAGCTACGAGCAGTACTTC.

Concerning this clonotype: A much larger clone lies one base from this, so it may be a read error. The rearrangement uses TRBV20-1 and TRBJ1-2, with 8 nucleotides matching TRBD1. Germline V gives CDR1 DFQATT, CDR2 SNEGSKA (reference sequence). This CDR3 contains 16 residues. With 6 bases clipped from V and 3 bases from J, the junction kept 15 bases outside the gene matches. CDR3 bases: TGCAGTGCGCAACCCGGGGCAGGGGGCCCATACTATGGCTACACCTTC. Translation gives CSAQPGAGGPYYGYTF.

The rearrangement joins TRBV20-1 to TRBJ1-6; no clear D. The CDR3 totals 17 residues. V lost 0 bases, J lost 10 bases, and 22 bases lay in between. Germline V gene sequence: CDR1 DFQATT, CDR2 SNEGSKA (reference sequence). CDR3 region: CSARDPRAREVRSPLHF. The CDR3 nucleotides read TGCAGTGCTAGAGATCCTCGGGCTCGAGAAGTTAGATCACCCCTCCACTTT.

V is TRBV6-6 and J is TRBJ1-6, with 8 bases fitting TRBD1. Germline V gene data show CDR1 as MNHNY and CDR2 as SVGAGI (reference sequence). The CDR3 runs to 14 residues. With 4 bases clipped from V and 8 bases from J, the junction kept 4 bases outside the gene matches. The CDR3 here is CASSSRGRDSPLHF. In nucleotides, the CDR3 is TGTGCCAGCAGTTCCAGGGGGCGGGATTCACCCCTCCACTTT.

This clonotype was observed many times. The J gene is TRBJ2-1, the V gene TRBV27, with TRBD1 as a possible D gene (5 bases). Trimming shortened V by 2 bases and J by 3 bases, and 11 bases separated the two germline ends. The CDR3 spans 15 residues. CDR1 MNHEY and CDR2 SMNVEV come from the germline V gene (reference sequence). The CDR3 is CASSLQGTSYNEQFF. CDR3 in DNA: TGTGCCAGCAGTTTACAGGGAACCAGCTACAATGAGCAGTTCTTC.

The sample holds many counts of this clonotype. This chain uses TRBV5-1 with TRBJ1-2; 7 bases fit TRBD1. V lost 4 bases and J lost 8; bases outside the gene matches: 11. The CDR3 sequence is 14 residues long. CDR1 SGHRS and CDR2 YFSETQ come from the germline V gene. This CDR3 is CASSPDRAGRGYTF. Here the CDR3 DNA reads TGCGCCAGCAGCCCCGACAGGGCCGGTCGAGGCTACACCTTC.

This clonotype appeared many times. The V gene is TRBV20-1, the J gene TRBJ1-5; weak D call: TRBD1 (6 bases). Trimming removed 6 bases from V and 5 bases from J, with 17 bases in between. The CDR3 is 14 amino acids. The germline V gene has CDR1 DFQATT and CDR2 SNEGSKA (reference sequence). For the CDR3, the DNA is TGCAGTGCCACAAAGGAGGGGGGGGATCAGCCCCAGCATTTT. Its translation: CSATKEGGDQPQHF.

This clonotype was seen many times. The chain employs TRBV10-3 and TRBJ1-4; tentative D call: TRBD1 (5 bases). Trimming removed 0 bases at V and 8 bases at J, with 13 bases between. Germline V gene data show CDR1 as ENHRY and CDR2 as SYGVKD. CDR3 length: 15 residues. CDR3 loop: CAISESGGSREKLFF. DNA of the CDR3: TGTGCCATCAGTGAGTCCGGGGGAAGCAGGGAAAAACTGTTTTTT.

This clonotype showed up just a few times. The chain carries TRBV11-2 and TRBJ2-7; 8 positions agree with TRBD1. V lost 4 bases, J lost 3 bases, and 8 bases stayed unmatched. The CDR3 has 15 residues. Germline lookup yields CDR1 SGHAT and CDR2 FQNNGV. The CDR3 nucleotides are TGTGCCAGCAGCTCGACAGGGGACCCCAACTACGAGCAGTACTTC. It is translated as CASSSTGDPNYEQYF.

The J gene is TRBJ2-6, the V gene TRBV10-3, with 9 bases identical to TRBD1. Germline CDR1 reads ENHRY; CDR2 reads SYGVKD. This CDR3 has 20 residues. Losses at the gene ends were 6 bases for V and 0 bases for J; bases not matched to a gene: 15. CDR3 nucleotides: TGTGCCATCAGAGGTCGGGACAGGGTCAATATTGACTCTGGGGCCAACGTCCTGACTTTC. Protein: CAIRGRDRVNIDSGANVLTF.

Note on this clonotype: A read error may be the cause here, since a much bigger clone is one base away. J is TRBJ2-1 and V is TRBV6-1; 8 bases align to TRBD2. The CDR3 totals 15 residues. The junction had 11 bases not matched to a gene; V was cut back by 8 bases and J by 5 bases. The germline V gene has CDR1 MNHNS and CDR2 SASEGT. The CDR3 DNA sequence: TGTGCCAGCGGACCGGGGGGGGCTGGCCACAATGAGCAGTTCTTC. Translating it yields CASGPGGAGHNEQFF.

In its sample, this clonotype was seen many times. This chain connects TRBV12-3 or TRBV12-4 to TRBJ1-5; D uncertain. V lost 0 bases and J lost 7, with 13 bases in between. The CDR3 runs to 15 residues. Here the CDR3 DNA reads TGTGCCAGCAGTTTAGCGCTGGGAGGGAAGCAGCCCCAGCATTTT. As protein: CASSLALGGKQPQHF.

This clonotype has ten or more counts. The V gene is TRBV6-1, the J gene TRBJ2-7; 12 bases match TRBD2. Losses at the gene ends were 6 bases for V and 6 bases for J; bases not matched to a gene: 12. The CDR3 is 16 residues long. The germline CDR1 and CDR2 sequences are MNHNS and SASEGT. The CDR3 loop reads CASSRRELAGGSEQYF. CDR3 coding DNA: TGTGCCAGCAGCAGGAGGGAACTAGCGGGAGGCTCCGAGCAGTACTTC.

This clonotype was counted many times. The gene calls are TRBV28 and TRBJ1-1; D not certain. The CDR3 is 14 amino acids. Trimming left V 6 bases short and J 6 bases short, with 17 bases between. CDR1 is MDHEN, CDR2 SYDVKM, per germline. The CDR3 region is CASRTHFRHAEAFF. The CDR3 region has the DNA TGTGCCAGCAGAACCCACTTTCGACACGCTGAAGCTTTCTTT.

This clonotype was seen ten or more times. CDR3 bases: TGTGCCAGTACGGTCGGGTTTAGCAATCAGCCCCAGCATTTT. Its protein is CASTVGFSNQPQHF. The gene calls are TRBV19 and TRBJ1-5; D not resolved. CDR3 length: 14 residues. The V end was cut by 7 bases, the J end by 0 bases, with 10 bases between. Germline CDR1 is LNHDA and CDR2 is SQIVND (reference sequence).

Concerning this clonotype: A much larger clone lies one base from this, so it may be a read error. This chain uses TRBV5-1 with TRBJ1-2; possibly TRBD1 for D (5 bases). This CDR3 spans 13 amino acids. The V end lost 0 bases, the J end lost 4 bases, and 7 bases lay between the germline ends. Germline V lookup: CDR1 SGHRS, CDR2 YFSETQ. The CDR3 loop is CASSLEGAYGYTF. In nucleotides, the CDR3 is TGCGCCAGCAGCTTGGAAGGGGCCTATGGCTACACCTTC. The variable domain in full, with the rest retrieved from reference TRBV5-1 and TRBJ1-2, is KAGVTQTPRYLIKTRGQQVTLSCSPISGHRSVSWYQQTPGQGLQFLFEYFSETQRNKGNFPGRFSGRQFSNSRSEMNVSTLELGDSALYLCASSLEGAYGYTFGSGTRLTVV.

This clonotype was found a few times. The V gene is TRBV10-3, the J gene TRBJ2-7; 7 positions match TRBD1. Germline CDR1 ENHRY, CDR2 SYGVKD. The CDR3 covers 16 residues. The trim removed 0 bases at V and 5 bases at J, leaving 10 bases unmatched. Here the CDR3 DNA reads TGTGCCATCAGTGAGTCACCTACAGGGGTTACGGACGAGCAGTACTTC. Amino acids: CAISESPTGVTDEQYF.

This clonotype was recorded at least ten times. CDR3 sequence reads: CASSSRQGGGIVDAFF. The CDR3 nucleotides are TGTGCCAGCAGCTCAAGACAGGGGGGAGGGATTGTGGATGCTTTCTTT. The chain links TRBV7-2 to TRBJ1-1; 9 bases agree with TRBD1. This CDR3 is built from 16 residues. Losses at the gene ends were 4 bases for V and 11 bases for J; bases not matched to a gene: 17. The germline V gene encodes CDR1 SGHTA and CDR2 FQGNSA.